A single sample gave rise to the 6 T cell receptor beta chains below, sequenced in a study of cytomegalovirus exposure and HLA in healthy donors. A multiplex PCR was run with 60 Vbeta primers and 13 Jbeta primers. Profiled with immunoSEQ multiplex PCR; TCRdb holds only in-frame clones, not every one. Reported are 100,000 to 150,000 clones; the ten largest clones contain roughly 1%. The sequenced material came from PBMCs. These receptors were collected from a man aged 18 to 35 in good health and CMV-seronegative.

CDR3 sequence: CATSVSRGYEQYF. DNA of the CDR3: TGTGCCACCAGCGTAAGCCGTGGCTACGAGCAGTACTTC. The chain uses TRBV15 and TRBJ2-7; D not certain. The germline CDR1 and CDR2 sequences are LNHNV and YYDKDF (reference sequence). This CDR3 contains 13 residues. V gave up 5 bases and J gave up 3 bases, with 11 bases separating them.

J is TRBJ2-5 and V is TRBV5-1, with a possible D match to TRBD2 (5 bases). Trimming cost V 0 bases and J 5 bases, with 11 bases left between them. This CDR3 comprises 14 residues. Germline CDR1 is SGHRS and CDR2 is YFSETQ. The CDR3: CASSLATSSETQYF. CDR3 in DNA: TGCGCCAGCAGCTTGGCCACTAGTTCGGAGACCCAGTACTTC.

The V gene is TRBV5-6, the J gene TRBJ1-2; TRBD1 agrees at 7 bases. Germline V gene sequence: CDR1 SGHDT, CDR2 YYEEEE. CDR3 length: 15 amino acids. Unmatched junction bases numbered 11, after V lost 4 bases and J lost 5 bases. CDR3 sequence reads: CASSPQGSVRYGYTF. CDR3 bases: TGTGCCAGCAGCCCACAGGGGTCGGTGCGGTATGGCTACACCTTC.

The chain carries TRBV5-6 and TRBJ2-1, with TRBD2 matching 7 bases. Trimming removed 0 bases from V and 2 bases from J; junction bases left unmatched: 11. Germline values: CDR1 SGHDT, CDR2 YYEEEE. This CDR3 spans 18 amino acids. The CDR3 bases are TGTGCCAGCAGCTTGGCCCGTTTTGGGAGGGAGCCCTACAATGAGCAGTTCTTC. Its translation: CASSLARFGREPYNEQFF.

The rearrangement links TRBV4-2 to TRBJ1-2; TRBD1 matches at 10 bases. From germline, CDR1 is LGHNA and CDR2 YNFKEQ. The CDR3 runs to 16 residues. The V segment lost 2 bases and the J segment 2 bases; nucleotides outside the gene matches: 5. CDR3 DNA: TGTGCCAGCAGCCAACAGCAGACAGGGGGCAACTATGGCTACACCTTC. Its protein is CASSQQQTGGNYGYTF.

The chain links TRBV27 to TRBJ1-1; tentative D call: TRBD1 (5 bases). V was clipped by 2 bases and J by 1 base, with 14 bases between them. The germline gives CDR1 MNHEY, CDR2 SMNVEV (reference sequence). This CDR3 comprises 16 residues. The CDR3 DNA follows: TGTGCCAGCAGTTTAGGACAAGGGGTAGAGAACACTGAAGCTTTCTTT. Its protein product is CASSLGQGVENTEAFF.